This T cell receptor beta chain emerged from a study of blood T cell repertoires in COVID-19. The wider study: There were acute and convalescent COVID-19 samples, and they came from the United States, Italy and Spain. PBMCs, B-cell-depleted T cells, or T cells were the source of the cDNA or gDNA that made up the material.

With V trimmed by 6 bases and J by 7 bases, 13 bases remained unmatched. The length of the CDR3 is 16 residues. The germline CDR1 and CDR2 sequences are LGHDT and YNNKEL (reference sequence). This clone appeared many times. The protocol was immunoSEQ multiplex PCR, while the TCRdb copy is restricted to in-frame clones and leaves out a portion. The table lists around 100,000 clones, roughly 70% of them singletons. Input material: peripheral blood. The chain links TRBV3-1 (or the pseudogene TRBV3-2) to TRBJ2-2; 8 positions agree with TRBD2. This receptor was obtained from an older man with COVID-19, enrolled during active disease. CDR3 in amino acids: CASSHRSGSRHGELFF. In DNA form, the CDR3 reads TGTGCCAGCAGTCATCGCAGCGGGAGTCGGCACGGGGAGCTGTTTTTT.